This is a list of T cell receptor beta chains from one sample in a study of blood T cell repertoires in COVID-19. Clones were sequenced by immunoSEQ multiplex PCR, and TCRdb holds only the in-frame ones, with some missing. The sample lists 170,000 or so clones; around 87% were seen once. Sequencing was carried out using peripheral blood. These receptors came from a woman under 30 who had recovered from COVID-19. CDR3s include the opening cysteine and the closing phenylalanine or tryptophan. Each record gives: D gene, V gene, clone size, J gene, CDR3 DNA, CDR3 protein. The D gene is left open where the match is weak. Size tells how often a clone was seen (once, few, many) or the class of an expanded clone, and some rows leave it out.

d_call: -
v_call: TRBV19
clone_size: -
j_call: TRBJ2-1
cdr3_nt: TGTGCCAGTAAAAATAGCGAGAGCTCCTACAATGAGCAGTTCTTC
cdr3_aa: CASKNSESSYNEQFF

d_call: -
v_call: TRBV10-3
clone_size: -
j_call: TRBJ2-7
cdr3_nt: TGTGCCACCTCGACAGAACCCTACGAGCAGTACTTC
cdr3_aa: CATSTEPYEQYF

d_call: -
v_call: TRBV19
clone_size: -
j_call: TRBJ2-5
cdr3_nt: TGTGCCAGTAGTATGGGGCTGGAGACCCAGTACTTC
cdr3_aa: CASSMGLETQYF

d_call: -
v_call: TRBV5-5
clone_size: -
j_call: TRBJ2-7
cdr3_nt: TGTGCCAGCAGCTTAACAGAATACTACGAGCAGTACTTC
cdr3_aa: CASSLTEYYEQYF

d_call: -
v_call: TRBV29-1
clone_size: -
j_call: TRBJ1-2
cdr3_nt: TGCAGCGTTGGAACAGGAGCTAACTATGGCTACACCTTC
cdr3_aa: CSVGTGANYGYTF

d_call: TRBD1
v_call: TRBV7-8
clone_size: -
j_call: TRBJ1-2
cdr3_nt: TGTGCCAGCAGCTTAATCAGGGGGCGGGGCTATGGCTACACCTTC
cdr3_aa: CASSLIRGRGYGYTF

d_call: -
v_call: TRBV7-3
clone_size: -
j_call: TRBJ2-3
cdr3_nt: TGTGCCAGCAGCTTAAGCGACGGGGATACGCAGTATTTT
cdr3_aa: CASSLSDGDTQYF

d_call: -
v_call: TRBV6-5
clone_size: few
j_call: TRBJ1-1
cdr3_nt: TGTGCCAGCACCTCATCTGGGAGCATGAACACTGAAGCTTTCTTT
cdr3_aa: CASTSSGSMNTEAFF

d_call: TRBD1
v_call: TRBV19
clone_size: -
j_call: TRBJ2-3
cdr3_nt: TGTGCCAGTAGTATCTTTTATTTGGGACAGGGCACAGATACGCAGTATTTT
cdr3_aa: CASSIFYLGQGTDTQYF

d_call: TRBD2
v_call: TRBV28
clone_size: few
j_call: TRBJ2-2
cdr3_nt: TGTGCCAGCCTACGGACTAGCGGAGACACCGGGGAGCTGTTTTTT
cdr3_aa: CASLRTSGDTGELFF